This T cell receptor (beta chain) was observed in a study of T-cell memory formation after mild COVID-19. Study background: TCR clusters were mostly confined to one donor each.

A single record per CDR3 protein comes from TCRdb applying MiXCR to the 5' RACE reads. The data hold around 300,000 distinct CDR3 sequences, with roughly 13% observed a single time. This clonotype has a handful of counts. Its specificity is unknown. General study findings and limits: Confirmation of SARS-CoV-2 specificity was lacking for second-wave clones peaking day 37. CD4+ contracting clones lay mainly in CM and EM, CD8+ ones in EMRA. Day 15 to 85 contractors were CD4/CD8 balanced; later expanders leaned CD4+.

The germline CDR1 and CDR2 sequences are SGHRS and YFSETQ. The CDR3 has 18 amino acids. Trimming cost V 1 base and J 0 bases; bases outside gene matches: 10. The source is a man younger than 35 who had mild COVID-19 (a few samples of this study predate the infection). Cell type and time point are not known. Sequences were obtained from PBMCs or a T cell subset sorted from them (not recorded which). J is TRBJ1-3 and V is TRBV5-1; 7 bases line up with TRBD1. The CDR3 region has the DNA TGCGCCAGCAGCTTGTTGGGACAGCGTTCCCTCTCTGGAAACACCATATATTTT. This encodes CASSLLGQRSLSGNTIYF.